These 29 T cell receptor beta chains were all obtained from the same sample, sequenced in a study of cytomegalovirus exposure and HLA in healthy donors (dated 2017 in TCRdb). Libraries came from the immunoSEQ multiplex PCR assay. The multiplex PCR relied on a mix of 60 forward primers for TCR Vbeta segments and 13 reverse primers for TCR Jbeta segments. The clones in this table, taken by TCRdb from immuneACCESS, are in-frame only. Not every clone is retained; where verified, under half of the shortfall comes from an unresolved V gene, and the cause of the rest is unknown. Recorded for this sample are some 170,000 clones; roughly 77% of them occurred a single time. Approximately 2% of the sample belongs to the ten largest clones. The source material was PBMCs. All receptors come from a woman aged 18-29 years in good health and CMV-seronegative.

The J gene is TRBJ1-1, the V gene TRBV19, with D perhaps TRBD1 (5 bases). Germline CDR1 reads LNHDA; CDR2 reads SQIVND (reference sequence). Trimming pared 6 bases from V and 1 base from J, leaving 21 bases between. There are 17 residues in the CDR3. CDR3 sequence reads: CASRPLLPGGGNTEAFF. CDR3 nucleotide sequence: TGTGCCAGTAGGCCCCTCCTACCCGGCGGGGGGAACACTGAAGCTTTCTTT.

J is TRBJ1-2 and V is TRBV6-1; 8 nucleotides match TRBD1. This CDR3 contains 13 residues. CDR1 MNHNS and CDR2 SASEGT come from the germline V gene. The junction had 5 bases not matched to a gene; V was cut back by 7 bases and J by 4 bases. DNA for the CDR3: TGTGCCAGCACGACAGGGGAAAGCTATGGCTACACCTTC. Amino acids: CASTTGESYGYTF.

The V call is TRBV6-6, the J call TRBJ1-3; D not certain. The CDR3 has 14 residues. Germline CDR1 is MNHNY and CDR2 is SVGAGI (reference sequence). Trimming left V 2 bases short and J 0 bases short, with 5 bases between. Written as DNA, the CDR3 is TGTGCCAGCAGTTACGAGGTCTCTGGAAACACCATATATTTT. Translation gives CASSYEVSGNTIYF.

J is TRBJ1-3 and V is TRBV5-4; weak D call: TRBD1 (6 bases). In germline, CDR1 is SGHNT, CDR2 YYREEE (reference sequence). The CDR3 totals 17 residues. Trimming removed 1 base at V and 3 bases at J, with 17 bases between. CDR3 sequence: CASSLLEPGGLGNTIYF. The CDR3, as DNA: TGTGCCAGCAGCTTGTTAGAGCCGGGGGGGCTTGGAAACACCATATATTTT.

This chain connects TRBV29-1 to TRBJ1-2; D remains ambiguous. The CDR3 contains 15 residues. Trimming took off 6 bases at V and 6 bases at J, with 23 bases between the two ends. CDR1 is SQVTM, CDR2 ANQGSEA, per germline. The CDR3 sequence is CSVSMRFSSADGYTF. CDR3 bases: TGCAGCGTGTCCATGAGGTTCAGCTCGGCGGATGGCTACACCTTC.

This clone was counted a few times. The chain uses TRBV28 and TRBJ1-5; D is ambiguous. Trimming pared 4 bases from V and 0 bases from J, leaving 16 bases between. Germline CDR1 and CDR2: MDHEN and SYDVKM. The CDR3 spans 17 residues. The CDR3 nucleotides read TGTGCCAGCAGTTCCCTCGGAGACCGATATAGCAATCAGCCCCAGCATTTT. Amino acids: CASSSLGDRYSNQPQHF.

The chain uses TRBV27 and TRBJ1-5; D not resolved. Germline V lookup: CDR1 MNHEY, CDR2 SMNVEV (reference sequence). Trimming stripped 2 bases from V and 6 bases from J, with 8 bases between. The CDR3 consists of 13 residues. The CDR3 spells CASSLTYSQPQHF. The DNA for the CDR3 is TGTGCCAGCAGTTTAACCTATAGTCAGCCCCAGCATTTT.

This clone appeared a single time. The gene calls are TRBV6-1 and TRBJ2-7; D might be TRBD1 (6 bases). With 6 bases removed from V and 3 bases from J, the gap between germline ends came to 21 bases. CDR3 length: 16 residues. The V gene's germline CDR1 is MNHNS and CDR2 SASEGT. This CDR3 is CASSENLSRGFYEQYF. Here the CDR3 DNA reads TGTGCCAGCAGCGAAAATCTGAGCAGGGGCTTCTACGAGCAGTACTTC.

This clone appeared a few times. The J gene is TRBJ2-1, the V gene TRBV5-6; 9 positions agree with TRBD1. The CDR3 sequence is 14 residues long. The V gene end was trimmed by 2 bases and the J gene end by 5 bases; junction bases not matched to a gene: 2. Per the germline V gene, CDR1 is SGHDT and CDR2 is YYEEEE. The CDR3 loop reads CASSLRDRDNEQFF. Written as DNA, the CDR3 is TGTGCCAGCAGCTTAAGGGACAGGGACAATGAGCAGTTCTTC.

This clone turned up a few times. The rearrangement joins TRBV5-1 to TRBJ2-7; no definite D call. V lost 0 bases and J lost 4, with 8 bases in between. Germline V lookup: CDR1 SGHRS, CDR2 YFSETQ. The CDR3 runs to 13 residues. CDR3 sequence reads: CASSLDQVYEQYF. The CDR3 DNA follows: TGCGCCAGCAGCTTGGACCAGGTGTACGAGCAGTACTTC.

The CDR3 sequence: CASSEEEVAGGVGDTQYF. The DNA of the CDR3 is TGTGCCAGCAGTGAAGAGGAAGTAGCGGGAGGGGTAGGAGATACGCAGTATTTT. V is TRBV2 and J is TRBJ2-3; TRBD2 matches 11 bases. The CDR3 is made up of 18 amino acids. CDR1 and CDR2 from the germline V gene are SNHLY and FYNNEI. V shed 1 base, J shed 5 bases, and the junction held 11 bases outside the gene matches.

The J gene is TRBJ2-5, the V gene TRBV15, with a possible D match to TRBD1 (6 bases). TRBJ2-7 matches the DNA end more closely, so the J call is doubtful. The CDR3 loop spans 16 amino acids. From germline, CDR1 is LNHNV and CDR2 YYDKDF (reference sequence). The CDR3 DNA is TGTGCCACCAGCAGAGATTACGGGTCAGGGGTATACGAGCAGTACTTC. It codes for CATSRDYGSGVYEQYF.

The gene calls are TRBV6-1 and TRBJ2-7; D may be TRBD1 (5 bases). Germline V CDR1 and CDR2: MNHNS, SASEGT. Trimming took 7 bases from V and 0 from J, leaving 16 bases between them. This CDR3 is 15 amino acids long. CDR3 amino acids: CASIGDLGFSYEQYF. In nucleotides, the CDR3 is TGTGCCAGCATAGGGGATTTGGGGTTCTCCTACGAGCAGTACTTC.

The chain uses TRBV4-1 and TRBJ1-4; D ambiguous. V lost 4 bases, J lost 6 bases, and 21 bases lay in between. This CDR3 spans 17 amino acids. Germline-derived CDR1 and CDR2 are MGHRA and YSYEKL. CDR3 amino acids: CASSPPRLGLFHEKLFF. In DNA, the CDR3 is TGCGCCAGCAGCCCCCCCCGCCTAGGTTTGTTCCATGAAAAACTGTTTTTT.

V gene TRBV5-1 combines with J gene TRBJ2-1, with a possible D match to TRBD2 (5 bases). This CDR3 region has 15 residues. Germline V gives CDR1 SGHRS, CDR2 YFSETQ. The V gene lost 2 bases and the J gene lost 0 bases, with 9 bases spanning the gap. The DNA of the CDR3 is TGCGCCAGCAGCTTCGAGGGTCTCTCCTACAATGAGCAGTTCTTC. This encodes CASSFEGLSYNEQFF.

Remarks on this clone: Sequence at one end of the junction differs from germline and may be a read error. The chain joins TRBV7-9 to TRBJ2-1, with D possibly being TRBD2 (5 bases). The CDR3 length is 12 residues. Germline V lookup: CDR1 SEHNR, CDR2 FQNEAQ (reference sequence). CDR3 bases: TGTTCCAGCAGCGACCTTAGCGCGTCGTCGTTCTTC. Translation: CSSSDLSASSFF.

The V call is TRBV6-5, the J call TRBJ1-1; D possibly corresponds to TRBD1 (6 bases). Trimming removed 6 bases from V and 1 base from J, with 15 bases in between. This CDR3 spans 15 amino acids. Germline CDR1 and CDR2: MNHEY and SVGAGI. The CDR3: CASRRRQAANTEAFF. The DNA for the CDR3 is TGTGCCAGCAGAAGACGACAGGCCGCGAACACTGAAGCTTTCTTT.

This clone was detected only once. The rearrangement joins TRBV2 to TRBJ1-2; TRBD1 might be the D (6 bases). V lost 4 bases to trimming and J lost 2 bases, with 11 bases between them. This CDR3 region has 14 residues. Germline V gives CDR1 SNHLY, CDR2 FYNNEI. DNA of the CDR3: TGTGCCAGCAGTGCCGGGACACAGAACTATGGCTACACCTTC. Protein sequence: CASSAGTQNYGYTF. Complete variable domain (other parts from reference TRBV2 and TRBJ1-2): EPEVTQTPSHQVTQMGQEVILRCVPISNHLYFYWYRQILGQKVEFLVSFYNNEISEKSEIFDDQFSVERPDGSNFTLKIRSTKLEDSAMYFCASSAGTQNYGYTFGSGTRLTVV.

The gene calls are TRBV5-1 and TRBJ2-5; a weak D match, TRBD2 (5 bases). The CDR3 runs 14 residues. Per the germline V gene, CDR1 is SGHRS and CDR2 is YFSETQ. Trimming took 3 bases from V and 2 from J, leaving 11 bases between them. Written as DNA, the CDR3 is TGCGCCAGCAGCTCGGGTCGGGGACAAGAGACCCAGTACTTC. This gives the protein CASSSGRGQETQYF.

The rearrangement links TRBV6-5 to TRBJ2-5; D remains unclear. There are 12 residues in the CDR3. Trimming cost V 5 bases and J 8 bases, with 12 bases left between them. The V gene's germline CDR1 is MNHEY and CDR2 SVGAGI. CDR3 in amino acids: CASSEASYTQYF. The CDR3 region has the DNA TGTGCCAGCAGTGAAGCGTCATACACCCAGTACTTC.

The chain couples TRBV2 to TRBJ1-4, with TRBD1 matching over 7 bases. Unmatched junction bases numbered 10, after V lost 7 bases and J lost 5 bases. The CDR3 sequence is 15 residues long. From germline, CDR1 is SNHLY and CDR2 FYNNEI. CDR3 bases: TGTGCCAGCAAGAAAGACAGGGAAGGGAATGAAAAACTGTTTTTT. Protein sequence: CASKKDREGNEKLFF.

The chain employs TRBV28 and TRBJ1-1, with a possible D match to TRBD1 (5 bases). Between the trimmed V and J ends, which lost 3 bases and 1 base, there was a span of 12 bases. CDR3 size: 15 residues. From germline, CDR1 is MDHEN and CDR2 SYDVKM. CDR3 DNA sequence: TGTGCCAGCAGTTTGCCGGGACTGCGGAACACTGAAGCTTTCTTT. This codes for CASSLPGLRNTEAFF.

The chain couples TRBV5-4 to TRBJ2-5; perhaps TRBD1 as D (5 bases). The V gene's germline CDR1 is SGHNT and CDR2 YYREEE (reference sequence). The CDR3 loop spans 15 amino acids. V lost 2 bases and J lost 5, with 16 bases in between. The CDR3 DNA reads TGTGCCAGCAGCTTCGAGGCAGGGAAGGGGGAGACCCAGTACTTC. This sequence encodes CASSFEAGKGETQYF.

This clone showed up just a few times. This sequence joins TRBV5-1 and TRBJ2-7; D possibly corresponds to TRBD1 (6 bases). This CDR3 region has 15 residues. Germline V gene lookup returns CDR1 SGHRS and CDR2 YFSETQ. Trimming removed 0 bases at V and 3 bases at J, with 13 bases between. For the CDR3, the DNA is TGCGCCAGCAGCTTGGGGGGCGGACAGAACTACGAGCAGTACTTC. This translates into CASSLGGGQNYEQYF.

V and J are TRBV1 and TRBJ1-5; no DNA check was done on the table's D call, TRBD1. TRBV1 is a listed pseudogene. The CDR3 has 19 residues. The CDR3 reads CTSSQPHYDRGLKVEPQHF. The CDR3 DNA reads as TGCACCAGCAGCCAACCCCATTATGACAGGGGGTTAAAGGTGGAGCCCCAGCATTTT.

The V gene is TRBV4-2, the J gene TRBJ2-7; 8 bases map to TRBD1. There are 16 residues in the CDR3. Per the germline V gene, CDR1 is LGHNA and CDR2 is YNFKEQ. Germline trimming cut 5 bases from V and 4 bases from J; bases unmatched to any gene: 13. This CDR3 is CASSGGAGGVSYEQYF. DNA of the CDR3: TGTGCCAGCAGCGGGGGTGCAGGGGGCGTTTCGTACGAGCAGTACTTC.

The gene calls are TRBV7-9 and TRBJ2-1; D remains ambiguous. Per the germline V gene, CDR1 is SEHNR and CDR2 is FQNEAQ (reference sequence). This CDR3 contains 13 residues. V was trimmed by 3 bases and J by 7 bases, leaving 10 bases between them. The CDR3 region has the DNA TGTGCCAGCAGCTTTGGCAGTTGGAATGAGCAGTTCTTC. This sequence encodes CASSFGSWNEQFF.

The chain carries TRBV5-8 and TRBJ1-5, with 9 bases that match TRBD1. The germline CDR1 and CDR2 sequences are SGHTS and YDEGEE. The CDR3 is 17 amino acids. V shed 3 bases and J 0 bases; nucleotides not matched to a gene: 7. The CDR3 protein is CASSWGTGLISNQPQHF. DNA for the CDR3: TGTGCCAGCAGCTGGGGGACAGGGCTAATTAGCAATCAGCCCCAGCATTTT.

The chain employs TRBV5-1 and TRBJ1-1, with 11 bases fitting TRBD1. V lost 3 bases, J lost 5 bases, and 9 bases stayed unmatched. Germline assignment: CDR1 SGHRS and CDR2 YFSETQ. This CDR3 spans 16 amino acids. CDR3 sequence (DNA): TGCGCCAGCAGCTCGGGGGGGACAGGGGGAAGGACTGAAGCTTTCTTT. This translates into CASSSGGTGGRTEAFF.